The 8 T cell receptor beta chains below were found in one sample sequenced in a study of shared clonotypes between healthy human individuals. Repertoires were generated with immunoSEQ multiplex PCR, while TCRdb's copy carries only in-frame clones and drops some. The data contain some 690,000 clones, 90% of them singletons. Sequenced input: memory CD8+ T cells from PBMCs. Subset noted: CD45RO+ cells pooled with CCR7-negative TemRA cells. The origin of the receptors is a man aged 18 to 30 in good health. Some clones in this sample may be carry-over from other donors' samples.

The V gene is TRBV9, the J gene TRBJ2-1; 11 bases agree with TRBD2. Trimming at V came to 4 bases and at J to 8 bases, leaving 17 bases not matched to a gene. This CDR3 has 18 residues. From germline, CDR1 is SGDLS and CDR2 YYNGEE. CDR3 sequence: CASSPPPGTSGPGDEQFF. In nucleotides, the CDR3 is TGTGCCAGCAGCCCACCCCCCGGGACTAGCGGCCCCGGAGATGAGCAGTTCTTC.

This chain uses TRBV5-1 with TRBJ2-7; TRBD2 agrees at 11 bases. Germline V gene sequence: CDR1 SGHRS, CDR2 YFSETQ. CDR3 length equals 15 residues. The trim removed 4 bases at V and 2 bases at J, leaving 5 bases unmatched. The CDR3 protein is CASSLDSGRAYEQYF. The CDR3 region has the DNA TGCGCCAGCAGCCTAGATAGCGGGAGGGCCTACGAGCAGTACTTC.

The V gene is TRBV10-2, the J gene TRBJ1-1; D ambiguous. This CDR3 has 12 residues. Trimming took 6 bases from V and 4 from J, leaving 9 bases between them. Germline V lookup: CDR1 WSHSY, CDR2 SAAADI. The CDR3 DNA reads as TGCGCCAGCAGCTTGGGTGCCACTGAAGCTTTCTTT. Amino acid sequence: CASSLGATEAFF.

The CDR3 DNA reads TGTGCCAGCAGATCAAGGGGGGACTATGGCTACACCTTC. Its translation is CASRSRGDYGYTF. The chain recombines TRBV28 with TRBJ1-2; TRBD1 is a possible D gene (6 bases). The germline gives CDR1 MDHEN, CDR2 SYDVKM. Trimming left V 6 bases short and J 3 bases short, with 11 bases between. The CDR3 spans 13 residues.

For this clone: In the same sample, other DNA sequences code for this CDR3. This rearrangement joins TRBV19 to TRBJ1-5; D not certain. The V gene lost 4 bases and the J gene lost 4 bases, with 5 bases spanning the gap. Germline V gene data show CDR1 as LNHDA and CDR2 as SQIVND (reference sequence). This CDR3 has 12 residues. The CDR3 nucleotides are TGTGCCAGTAGTACCGGGAATCAGCCCCAGCATTTT. Its protein is CASSTGNQPQHF.

The rearrangement joins TRBV11-2 to TRBJ2-7; D is uncertain. The CDR3 covers 14 residues. The germline V gene has CDR1 SGHAT and CDR2 FQNNGV. V was clipped by 1 base and J by 2 bases, with 9 bases between them. The CDR3 nucleotides read TGTGCCAGCAGCTTAGTAACGGCAGCCTACGAGCAGTACTTC. Amino acids: CASSLVTAAYEQYF.

The chain combines TRBV9 with TRBJ2-2; weak D call: TRBD1 (6 bases). The germline CDR1 and CDR2 sequences are SGDLS and YYNGEE. The CDR3 covers 15 residues. V was trimmed by 0 bases and J by 5 bases, leaving 11 bases between them. The CDR3 coding sequence is TGTGCCAGCAGCGTAGATCGGCAGGGGACCGGGGAGCTGTTTTTT. Translated, it gives CASSVDRQGTGELFF.

CDR3 sequence: CASSLDARRTYEQYF. The CDR3 nucleotides are TGCGCCAGCAGCTTGGATGCCAGAAGAACCTACGAGCAGTACTTC. The chain recombines TRBV5-1 with TRBJ2-7; D not certain. This CDR3 is 15 amino acids long. Deletions cut 0 bases from V and 2 bases from J, with 12 bases between. In germline, CDR1 is SGHRS, CDR2 YFSETQ. Variable domain in full (rest from reference TRBV5-1 and TRBJ2-7): KAGVTQTPRYLIKTRGQQVTLSCSPISGHRSVSWYQQTPGQGLQFLFEYFSETQRNKGNFPGRFSGRQFSNSRSEMNVSTLELGDSALYLCASSLDARRTYEQYFGPGTRLTVT.